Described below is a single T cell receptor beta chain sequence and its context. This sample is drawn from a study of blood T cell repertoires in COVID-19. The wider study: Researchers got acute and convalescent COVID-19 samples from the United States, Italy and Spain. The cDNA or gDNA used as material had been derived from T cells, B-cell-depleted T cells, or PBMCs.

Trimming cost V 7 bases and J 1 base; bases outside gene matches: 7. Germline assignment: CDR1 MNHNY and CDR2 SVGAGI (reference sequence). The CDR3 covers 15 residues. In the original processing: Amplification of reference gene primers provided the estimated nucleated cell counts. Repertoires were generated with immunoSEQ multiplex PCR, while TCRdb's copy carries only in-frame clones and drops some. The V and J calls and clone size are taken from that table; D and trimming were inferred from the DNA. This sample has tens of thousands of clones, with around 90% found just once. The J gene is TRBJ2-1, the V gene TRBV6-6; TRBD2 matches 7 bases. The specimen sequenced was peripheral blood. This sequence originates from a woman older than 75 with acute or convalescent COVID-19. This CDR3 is CASILGGSSYNEQFF. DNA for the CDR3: TGTGCCAGCATCCTGGGGGGGTCTTCCTACAATGAGCAGTTCTTC.